This T cell receptor (beta chain) stems from a study of cytomegalovirus exposure and HLA in healthy donors. It was with 60 Vbeta and 13 Jbeta primers that the PCR ran. The table came from immunoSEQ multiplex PCR; TCRdb's copy has only in-frame clones and leaves some out. Among roughly 100,000 clones listed, about four fifths were seen once. CDR3 length equals 16 residues. Germline-derived CDR1 and CDR2 are MNHEY and SMNVEV (reference sequence). V lost 5 bases, J lost 2 bases, and 8 bases stayed unmatched. Sequencing was carried out using PBMCs. The TCR originated in a man aged 25 to 40 in good health and CMV-seronegative. The V and J genes are TRBV27 and TRBJ2-3; 9 nucleotides match TRBD2. This CDR3 is CASSTPGLAATDTQYF. The CDR3 coding sequence is TGTGCCAGCAGTACGCCGGGACTAGCCGCCACAGATACGCAGTATTTT.